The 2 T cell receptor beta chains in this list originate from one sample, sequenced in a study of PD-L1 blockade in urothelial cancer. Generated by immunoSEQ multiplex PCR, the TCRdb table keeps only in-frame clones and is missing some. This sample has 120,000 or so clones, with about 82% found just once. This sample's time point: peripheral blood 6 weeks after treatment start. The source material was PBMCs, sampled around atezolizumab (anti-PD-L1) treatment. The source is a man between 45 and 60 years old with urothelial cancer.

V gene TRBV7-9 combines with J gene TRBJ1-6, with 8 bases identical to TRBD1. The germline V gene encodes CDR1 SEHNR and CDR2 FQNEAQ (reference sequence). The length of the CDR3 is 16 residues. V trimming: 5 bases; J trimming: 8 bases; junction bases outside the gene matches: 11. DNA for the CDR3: TGTGCCAGCAGCGGACGGACAGGGCGCGTCCATTCACCCCTCCACTTT. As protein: CASSGRTGRVHSPLHF.

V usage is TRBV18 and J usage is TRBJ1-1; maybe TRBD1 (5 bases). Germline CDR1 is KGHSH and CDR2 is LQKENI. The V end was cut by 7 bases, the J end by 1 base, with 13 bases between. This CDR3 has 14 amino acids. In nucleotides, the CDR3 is TGTGCCAGCTTGCCGACAGCCGCGAACACTGAAGCTTTCTTT. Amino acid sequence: CASLPTAANTEAFF.